These T cell receptor beta chains were read from a single sample in a study of T cells in localized non-small cell lung cancer. Assay used: immunoSEQ multiplex PCR; TCRdb lists only in-frame clones, some missing. The repertoire holds 30,000 or so clones, with approximately 89% as singletons. Here the sequenced sample was peripheral blood, taken before any cancer treatment. The origin of the receptors is a female donor over 55 with stage I lung adenocarcinoma. Each CDR3 is given with its conserved first and last residue. The D gene is left open where the match is weak. A row's size may be missing; if present it is once, few, many or a size class.

clone size: NA; J gene: TRBJ1-5; V gene: TRBV30; D gene: NA; CDR3 protein: CAWRGQLSNQPQHF; CDR3 DNA: TGTGCCTGGAGGGGACAACTCAGCAATCAGCCCCAGCATTTT
clone size: NA; J gene: TRBJ2-7; V gene: TRBV11-2; D gene: TRBD2; CDR3 protein: CASSYRTSRDYEQYF; CDR3 DNA: TGTGCCAGCAGTTACAGGACTAGTCGAGATTACGAGCAGTACTTC
clone size: few; J gene: TRBJ2-7; V gene: TRBV27; D gene: NA; CDR3 protein: CASSLGSTSEQYF; CDR3 DNA: TGTGCCAGCAGTTTAGGAAGTACGTCCGAGCAGTACTTC
clone size: NA; J gene: TRBJ1-1; V gene: TRBV7-3; D gene: NA; CDR3 protein: CASSSQGWTEAFF; CDR3 DNA: TGTGCCAGCAGCTCCCAGGGATGGACTGAAGCTTTCTTT
clone size: NA; J gene: TRBJ2-7; V gene: TRBV27; D gene: NA; CDR3 protein: CASSLGAMGSYEQYF; CDR3 DNA: TGTGCCAGCAGTCTTGGGGCAATGGGGTCCTACGAGCAGTACTTC
clone size: NA; J gene: TRBJ1-1; V gene: TRBV7-9; D gene: NA; CDR3 protein: CASSLNTRYTEAFF; CDR3 DNA: TGTGCCAGCAGCTTAAACACGAGATACACTGAAGCTTTCTTT
clone size: NA; J gene: TRBJ2-3; V gene: TRBV5-1; D gene: NA; CDR3 protein: CASSLGLGGRGTDTQYF; CDR3 DNA: TGCGCCAGCAGCTTGGGGCTGGGGGGCCGTGGGACAGATACGCAGTATTTT
clone size: NA; J gene: TRBJ2-7; V gene: TRBV5-1; D gene: NA; CDR3 protein: CASSPGTPGQYF; CDR3 DNA: TGCGCCAGCAGCCCCGGGACTCCGGGGCAGTACTTC
clone size: NA; J gene: TRBJ1-2; V gene: TRBV18; D gene: NA; CDR3 protein: CASSSPGSVYGYTF; CDR3 DNA: TGTGCCAGCTCATCCCCGGGGAGTGTCTATGGCTACACCTTC
clone size: few; J gene: TRBJ1-4; V gene: TRBV18; D gene: NA; CDR3 protein: CASSPSGEVEKLFF; CDR3 DNA: TGTGCCAGCTCACCCTCAGGGGAGGTAGAAAAACTGTTTTTT
clone size: NA; J gene: TRBJ2-5; V gene: TRBV5-1; D gene: TRBD1; CDR3 protein: CASSTRTGEGETQYF; CDR3 DNA: TGCGCCAGCAGCACACGGACAGGGGAGGGGGAGACCCAGTACTTC
clone size: NA; J gene: TRBJ2-7; V gene: TRBV28; D gene: NA; CDR3 protein: CASTPGDGYEQYF; CDR3 DNA: TGTGCCAGCACCCCCGGGGATGGCTACGAGCAGTACTTC
clone size: few; J gene: TRBJ2-2; V gene: TRBV7-9; D gene: TRBD2; CDR3 protein: CASATPGGVTGELFF; CDR3 DNA: TGTGCCAGCGCCACACCGGGGGGTGTCACCGGGGAGCTGTTTTTT
clone size: NA; J gene: TRBJ2-2; V gene: TRBV11-3; D gene: NA; CDR3 protein: CASSLEAGGELFF; CDR3 DNA: TGTGCCAGCAGCTTAGAAGCTGGCGGGGAGCTGTTTTTT
clone size: NA; J gene: TRBJ2-3; V gene: TRBV5-1; D gene: NA; CDR3 protein: CASSSAMSGIRTDTQYF; CDR3 DNA: TGCGCCAGCAGTTCAGCGATGTCCGGGATAAGGACAGATACGCAGTATTTT
clone size: NA; J gene: TRBJ1-1; V gene: TRBV27; D gene: NA; CDR3 protein: CASSLSGAPLKAFF; CDR3 DNA: TGTGCCAGCAGTTTATCGGGGGCCCCCTTGAAAGCTTTCTTT
clone size: NA; J gene: TRBJ2-3; V gene: TRBV5-1; D gene: NA; CDR3 protein: CASSLGLRVLFERTQYF; CDR3 DNA: TGCGCCAGCAGCTTGGGTCTCCGCGTACTCTTTGAGCGTACGCAGTATTTT
clone size: NA; J gene: TRBJ1-5; V gene: TRBV7-6; D gene: NA; CDR3 protein: CASGGAKGQPQHF; CDR3 DNA: TGTGCCAGCGGCGGGGCCAAAGGGCAGCCCCAGCATTTT
clone size: NA; J gene: TRBJ2-2; V gene: TRBV27; D gene: TRBD2; CDR3 protein: CASSLVALAGYGELFF; CDR3 DNA: TGTGCCAGCAGTTTAGTAGCGCTAGCGGGATACGGGGAGCTGTTTTTT
clone size: NA; J gene: TRBJ2-7; V gene: TRBV4-2; D gene: TRBD2; CDR3 protein: CASSQVSGGAYYEQYF; CDR3 DNA: TGTGCCAGCAGCCAAGTCAGCGGGGGGGCTTACTACGAGCAGTACTTC
clone size: NA; J gene: TRBJ1-2; V gene: TRBV5-1; D gene: NA; CDR3 protein: CASSLDGYGYTF; CDR3 DNA: TGCGCCAGCAGCTTGGATGGCTATGGCTACACCTTC
clone size: NA; J gene: TRBJ2-5; V gene: TRBV5-1; D gene: NA; CDR3 protein: CASSFGSGEETQYF; CDR3 DNA: TGCGCCAGCAGCTTTGGTAGCGGAGAAGAGACCCAGTACTTC
clone size: NA; J gene: TRBJ1-4; V gene: TRBV25-1; D gene: NA; CDR3 protein: CASSEGLHNEKLFF; CDR3 DNA: TGTGCCAGCAGTGAAGGGCTTCATAATGAAAAACTGTTTTTT
clone size: NA; J gene: TRBJ2-3; V gene: TRBV5-1; D gene: NA; CDR3 protein: CASSLSLGTDTQYF; CDR3 DNA: TGCGCCAGCAGCTTAAGTCTCGGAACAGATACGCAGTATTTT
clone size: NA; J gene: TRBJ1-4; V gene: TRBV15; D gene: TRBD1; CDR3 protein: CATSIRQGNEKLFF; CDR3 DNA: TGTGCCACCAGCATCCGACAGGGTAATGAAAAACTGTTTTTT
clone size: NA; J gene: TRBJ2-4; V gene: TRBV20-1; D gene: NA; CDR3 protein: CSASDGYIQYF; CDR3 DNA: TGCAGTGCTAGCGACGGGTACATTCAGTACTTC
clone size: NA; J gene: TRBJ2-7; V gene: TRBV7-2; D gene: TRBD1; CDR3 protein: CASSRDSSYEQYF; CDR3 DNA: TGTGCCAGCAGCCGGGACAGTTCCTACGAGCAGTACTTC
clone size: few; J gene: TRBJ2-3; V gene: TRBV2; D gene: NA; CDR3 protein: CASSPLGGYSNTQYF; CDR3 DNA: TGTGCCAGCAGCCCCCTGGGGGGCTACTCGAATACGCAGTATTTT
clone size: NA; J gene: TRBJ1-1; V gene: TRBV19; D gene: NA; CDR3 protein: CASQRGANTEAFF; CDR3 DNA: TGTGCCAGTCAACGGGGGGCTAACACTGAAGCTTTCTTT
clone size: NA; J gene: TRBJ2-3; V gene: TRBV25-1; D gene: NA; CDR3 protein: CASLPGGTDTQYF; CDR3 DNA: TGTGCCAGCCTTCCGGGGGGCACAGATACGCAGTATTTT
clone size: NA; J gene: TRBJ2-5; V gene: TRBV5-6; D gene: NA; CDR3 protein: CASSLGHIQETQYF; CDR3 DNA: TGTGCCAGCAGCTTGGGACACATACAAGAGACCCAGTACTTC
clone size: NA; J gene: TRBJ2-1; V gene: TRBV28; D gene: TRBD2; CDR3 protein: CASRTRTRPINEQFF; CDR3 DNA: TGTGCCAGCAGAACCAGGACTAGGCCAATCAATGAGCAGTTCTTC
clone size: once; J gene: TRBJ1-2; V gene: TRBV7-5; D gene: NA; CDR3 protein: CARNPAGPNYGYTF; CDR3 DNA: TGTGCCAGAAACCCGGCGGGACCCAACTATGGCTACACCTTC
clone size: once; J gene: TRBJ1-3; V gene: TRBV10-3; D gene: TRBD1; CDR3 protein: CAIRQGPTSSIYF; CDR3 DNA: TGTGCCATCAGACAGGGGCCCACCAGTTCCATATATTTT
clone size: NA; J gene: TRBJ2-2; V gene: TRBV7-3; D gene: TRBD1; CDR3 protein: CASSYPGGDLTGELFF; CDR3 DNA: TGTGCCAGCAGCTACCCAGGGGGAGACCTCACCGGGGAGCTGTTTTTT
clone size: NA; J gene: TRBJ1-2; V gene: TRBV7-2; D gene: NA; CDR3 protein: CASSPEPGRINGYTF; CDR3 DNA: TGTGCCAGCAGCCCAGAACCAGGCAGAATCAATGGCTACACCTTC
clone size: once; J gene: TRBJ1-1; V gene: TRBV6-1; D gene: TRBD1; CDR3 protein: CASRLGQGASEAFF; CDR3 DNA: TGTGCCAGCAGGTTGGGACAGGGGGCTTCTGAAGCTTTCTTT
clone size: NA; J gene: TRBJ1-5; V gene: TRBV6-1; D gene: NA; CDR3 protein: CASSEADIGNGQPQHF; CDR3 DNA: TGTGCCAGCAGTGAAGCGGATATCGGAAACGGTCAGCCCCAGCATTTT
clone size: NA; J gene: TRBJ2-4; V gene: TRBV28; D gene: NA; CDR3 protein: CASSLRTDLIQYF; CDR3 DNA: TGTGCCAGCAGTCTCCGGACAGACCTCATTCAGTACTTC
clone size: NA; J gene: TRBJ1-5; V gene: TRBV4-1; D gene: NA; CDR3 protein: CASSPGGANQPQHF; CDR3 DNA: TGCGCCAGCAGCCCCGGAGGGGCCAATCAGCCCCAGCATTTT
clone size: NA; J gene: TRBJ2-7; V gene: TRBV5-1; D gene: TRBD1; CDR3 protein: CASSSGQGTMEQYF; CDR3 DNA: TGCGCCAGCAGCTCGGGACAGGGTACGATGGAGCAGTACTTC
clone size: NA; J gene: TRBJ2-3; V gene: TRBV6-4; D gene: NA; CDR3 protein: CASRSMESTDTQYF; CDR3 DNA: TGTGCCAGCAGATCAATGGAGAGCACAGATACGCAGTATTTT
clone size: NA; J gene: TRBJ2-1; V gene: TRBV4-1; D gene: TRBD2; CDR3 protein: CASSQLGTSLREQFF; CDR3 DNA: TGCGCCAGCAGCCAGTTAGGGACTAGCCTCCGCGAGCAGTTCTTC
clone size: NA; J gene: TRBJ1-3; V gene: TRBV2; D gene: NA; CDR3 protein: CASSELGNTIYF; CDR3 DNA: TGTGCCAGCAGTGAACTCGGAAACACCATATATTTT
clone size: NA; J gene: TRBJ1-2; V gene: TRBV6-1; D gene: NA; CDR3 protein: CASSDAAGTFYGYTF; CDR3 DNA: TGTGCCAGCAGTGACGCGGCCGGGACATTCTATGGCTACACCTTC
clone size: NA; J gene: TRBJ2-7; V gene: TRBV7-9; D gene: TRBD2; CDR3 protein: CASSPLGLAGFSSYEQYF; CDR3 DNA: TGTGCCAGCAGCCCCCTCGGGCTAGCGGGGTTTAGCTCCTACGAGCAGTACTTC
clone size: NA; J gene: TRBJ1-1; V gene: TRBV5-1; D gene: NA; CDR3 protein: CASRSETEAFF; CDR3 DNA: TGCGCCAGCAGGTCCGAAACTGAAGCTTTCTTT
clone size: NA; J gene: TRBJ2-1; V gene: TRBV5-4; D gene: NA; CDR3 protein: CASSLTNEQFF; CDR3 DNA: TGTGCCAGCAGCCTTACCAATGAGCAGTTCTTC
clone size: NA; J gene: TRBJ1-3; V gene: TRBV6-6; D gene: NA; CDR3 protein: CASSLDSFSGNTIYF; CDR3 DNA: TGTGCCAGCAGCTTGGACAGTTTCTCTGGAAACACCATATATTTT
clone size: NA; J gene: TRBJ1-5; V gene: TRBV18; D gene: TRBD1; CDR3 protein: CASSRDRDQPQHF; CDR3 DNA: TGTGCCAGCTCCCGCGACAGGGATCAGCCCCAGCATTTT
clone size: NA; J gene: TRBJ2-2; V gene: TRBV28; D gene: NA; CDR3 protein: CASGSSGAVRTGELFF; CDR3 DNA: TGTGCCAGCGGATCCTCCGGGGCAGTAAGAACCGGGGAGCTGTTTTTT